A selection of T cell receptor beta chains follows, all from one sample in a study of long-term antiretroviral therapy in people with HIV. Profiled with immunoSEQ multiplex PCR; TCRdb holds only in-frame clones, not every one. This sample has about 24,000 clones, with around 83% found just once. The sample was unsorted PBMCs, taken 0.7 years before starting antiretroviral therapy. These receptors came from a man aged 25 to 40 with HIV. Both conserved end residues are part of each CDR3. D genes are given only for firm matches. Expanded clones get a size class; other rows say once, few or many, or leave the size out.

J,V,D,size,CDR3
TRBJ2-3,TRBV7-3,NA,NA,CASSSTDTQYF
TRBJ1-5,TRBV21-1,NA,NA,CASSKGLGVRNQPQHF
TRBJ1-1,TRBV19,NA,few,CASSMVGYSTEAFF
TRBJ2-1,TRBV5-1,TRBD2,once,CASSPGTSFEQFF
TRBJ1-4,TRBV10-3,TRBD1,NA,CAISEGTGGNEKLFF
TRBJ2-7,TRBV30,NA,NA,CAWRGAYEQYF
TRBJ1-3,TRBV5-4,TRBD1,NA,CASSSAGGGNTIYF
TRBJ2-5,TRBV27,NA,NA,CASSFWGKETQYF
TRBJ2-1,TRBV28,NA,NA,CASSPPGTVRNEQFF
TRBJ2-7,TRBV27,NA,NA,CASSFFRGPDHYEQYF
TRBJ2-1,TRBV18,TRBD2,NA,CASSPPTRGREGRKQFF
TRBJ2-7,TRBV11-2,NA,NA,CASSPGSAQKTYEQYF
TRBJ1-2,TRBV7-2,TRBD1,NA,CASSHVGGGQAYGYTF
TRBJ2-2,TRBV6-1,NA,NA,CASSGRAGMNTGELFF
TRBJ2-5,TRBV5-4,NA,NA,CASSLETVAGETQYF
TRBJ2-3,TRBV6-5,TRBD2,NA,CASSVSGRSTDTQYF
TRBJ1-2,TRBV15,TRBD1,NA,CATSSRTGGDNYGYTF
TRBJ1-2,TRBV27,NA,few,CASSLGINYGYTF
TRBJ2-7,TRBV21-1,NA,NA,CASSKPRDEQYF
TRBJ1-6,TRBV25-1,NA,NA,CASRGIGDNSPLHF
TRBJ2-1,TRBV2,NA,NA,CASSDKGRRQDEQFF
TRBJ2-5,TRBV7-2,NA,NA,CASSTRGGPQETQYF
TRBJ1-2,TRBV6-5,NA,NA,CASSSLAGFRGYTF
TRBJ2-7,TRBV7-2,NA,NA,CASSLGGNAYEQYF
TRBJ2-3,TRBV5-1,NA,NA,CASSLGLADSTDTQYF
TRBJ2-7,TRBV5-6,TRBD2,NA,CASSLWGLAGGSYEQYF
TRBJ2-3,TRBV28,TRBD2,NA,CASAGLAVMTAWDTQYF
TRBJ2-5,TRBV19,NA,NA,CASSMQVQETQYF
TRBJ2-7,TRBV28,NA,NA,CASSSPPTGLSYEQYF